These T cell receptor beta chains were read from a single sample in a study of T cells in narcolepsy. Profiled with immunoSEQ multiplex PCR; TCRdb holds only in-frame clones, not every one. The table has tens of thousands of clones, 65% to 90% seen once. The sequenced material came from memory (CD45RA-) CD4+ T cells from blood. The receptors here all came from a human donor in good health. The CDR3 runs from the conserved cysteine through the conserved F or W. A D gene is named only where the DNA matches it firmly.

V gene	J gene	D gene	CDR3 DNA	CDR3 protein
TRBV2	TRBJ2-5	-	TGTGCCAGCAGTACAGAAGAGACCCAGTACTTC	CASSTEETQYF
TRBV10-3	TRBJ2-1	TRBD2	TGTGCCATCAGTGAGTCGACTAGCGGGAGGGAAGAGCAGTTCTTC	CAISESTSGREEQFF
TRBV10-3	TRBJ1-5	-	TGTGCCATCAGTGTTGGGGGGGTTGACAATCAGCCCCAGCATTTT	CAISVGGVDNQPQHF
TRBV7-9	TRBJ1-2	TRBD1	TGTGCCAGCAGCTTAGGGGACAGGCCAGCTAACTATGGCTACACCTTC	CASSLGDRPANYGYTF
TRBV2	TRBJ2-2	-	TGTGCCAGCAGACCCGGGGGCAGACTCAACACCGGGGAGCTGTTTTTT	CASRPGGRLNTGELFF
TRBV27	TRBJ2-7	TRBD2	TGTGCCAGCAGTGGAGGGACTAGCGGGGCTACCTACGAGCAGTACTTC	CASSGGTSGATYEQYF
TRBV7-2	TRBJ2-3	-	TGTGCCAGCAGCCCGTCCTGGGGGTCAGATACGCAGTATTTT	CASSPSWGSDTQYF
TRBV7-2	TRBJ1-3	-	TGTGCCAGCAGCTTAAATTTGCTCCTGGGCACCATATATTTT	CASSLNLLLGTIYF
TRBV2	TRBJ1-2	TRBD1	TGTGCCAGCAGTGGGTGGGACAGGGGAAACTATGGCTACACCTTC	CASSGWDRGNYGYTF
TRBV4-2	TRBJ1-4	TRBD1	TGTGCCAGTAGGGGGGGGACAGGGTACGAAAAACTGTTTTTT	CASRGGTGYEKLFF